Below, one T cell receptor beta chain is given with its context. The specificity of this receptor is unknown. No quality values exist for individual bases; no much larger clone is one base distant. This sample is drawn from a study of CD8 T cells in ankylosing spondylitis listed by TCRdb under 2017. With respect to the entire study: T cell receptor beta repertoires were profiled in healthy donors and ankylosing spondylitis patients so that disease-linked TCR variants could be found. The full study cohort was made up of about 24 ankylosing spondylitis patients and some 100 healthy donors. Peripheral blood was sampled, and synovial fluid was additionally collected from ankylosing spondylitis patients.

The junction shows trimming of 3 bases on V and 0 bases on J, plus 9 bases between the germline ends. There are 13 amino acids in the CDR3, from cysteine to phenylalanine inclusive. Left in the record is the CDR3 DNA by itself, 39 bases read in frame from the first base. CDR1 is given as SQVTM and CDR2 as ANQGSEA, both from the germline V gene. Broad study findings and their caveats: Blood from ankylosing spondylitis patients appeared to be characterized by a TCR beta motif made up of under ten highly homologous amino acid variants. The disease-linked clones were reported to be significantly enriched in matched synovial fluid samples from ankylosing spondylitis patients. Some of the motif variants had been reported before in the synovial fluid and blood of reactive arthritis patients, a finding that suggests common disease-initiation mechanisms. The disease-linked clones showed a CD8+ phenotype and occurred at relatively low frequencies in peripheral blood.

The sample was run on an Illumina HiSeq 2500. Quantitative 5'-RACE with molecular barcodes was the method used to prepare the TCR beta libraries. The study's processing was this. Disease-linked TCR variants were identified with a new computational method built on a probabilistic model of VDJ rearrangement. TCRdb cleaned the public reads at Q25 with fastp, built clones with MiXCR and kept in-frame beta chains. Every distinct CDR3 protein forms one entry, paired with its most common genes and DNA. The authors' filters were not applied to this entry. For this sample the table gives around 390,000 distinct CDR3 sequences, of which 20% to 25% were detected only once. The ten largest clones capture about a sixth of the sample.

Sequences were obtained from blood, either unsorted or a sorted T cell fraction (not recorded which). Recombination joined TRBV29-1 with TRBJ2-7; the D gene cannot be named for sure. The source is a male donor with ankylosing spondylitis. The DNA reads TGCAGCGTTGAGTCCTTAAGCTCCTACGAGCAGTACTTC. Translated, this is CSVESLSSYEQYF.